The text below deals with one T cell receptor (beta chain). The data derive from a study of blood T cell repertoires in COVID-19. Assay: immunoSEQ multiplex PCR; the TCRdb copy retains only in-frame clones and omits some. This table holds some 250,000 clones, approximately 85% found once. CDR1 SEHNR and CDR2 FQNEAQ come from the germline V gene (reference sequence). The junction had 10 bases not matched to a gene; V was cut back by 5 bases and J by 4 bases. The CDR3 is 15 residues long. The chain links TRBV7-9 to TRBJ1-2; 7 bases are a match to TRBD1. Specimen: peripheral blood. This sequence originates from an elderly man with acute or convalescent COVID-19. The CDR3 loop reads CASSPSGTELYGYTF. Here the CDR3 DNA reads TGTGCCAGCAGCCCTAGTGGGACAGAGCTCTATGGCTACACCTTC.